These 5 T cell receptor beta chains share one sample of origin, sequenced in a study of beta chain features in type 1 diabetes. These receptors have no identified antigens. The whole isolated RNA underwent reverse transcription, so sequencing captured expressed TCRB transcripts. Produced via immunoSEQ multiplex PCR; TCRdb's table is partial and in-frame only. The repertoire has hundreds of thousands of clones, over 13% of them found once; the top ten carry 0.04%. Study results and caveats: Across all four CD4+ subsets, people with type 1 diabetes showed modestly shorter TCRB CDR3s.

Sequences were obtained from naive CD4+ T cells from blood. These receptor sequences come from a man in his late teens or twenties with type 1 diabetes.

Only a few counts were recorded for this clone. This chain uses TRBV10-3 with TRBJ2-1; 11 bases are shared with TRBD1. The CDR3 is made up of 16 amino acids. V trimming: 2 bases; J trimming: 5 bases; junction bases outside the gene matches: 5. Germline-derived CDR1 and CDR2 are ENHRY and SYGVKD. The chain's CDR3 is CAISEPGQGVHNEQFF. The CDR3, as DNA: TGTGCCATCAGTGAGCCGGGACAGGGGGTCCACAATGAGCAGTTCTTC.

This chain joins TRBV9 and TRBJ2-5; no reliable D call. V lost 2 bases and J 5 bases, leaving 16 bases between the germline ends. The CDR3 runs 15 residues. Germline CDR1 SGDLS, CDR2 YYNGEE. This chain's CDR3 is CASSVTAAVTETQYF. CDR3 coding DNA: TGTGCCAGCAGCGTTACCGCGGCGGTAACGGAGACCCAGTACTTC.

The chain has TRBV28 and TRBJ1-2; TRBD1 might be the D (5 bases). Germline lookup yields CDR1 MDHEN and CDR2 SYDVKM. This CDR3 is 15 amino acids long. V was pared by 1 base and J by 2 bases, with 11 bases between. The CDR3 DNA is TGTGCCAGCAGTTTATCCGCCAGGGTAAACTATGGCTACACCTTC. Protein: CASSLSARVNYGYTF.

The chain couples TRBV11-3 to TRBJ2-2, with D tentatively TRBD1 (6 bases). Germline V gene lookup returns CDR1 SGHNT and CDR2 YENEEA. CDR3 length equals 12 residues. Between the trimmed V and J ends, which lost 7 bases and 3 bases, there was a span of 6 bases. In DNA form, the CDR3 reads TGTGCCAGCACAGGGGACACCGGGGAGCTGTTTTTT. Protein product: CASTGDTGELFF.

This chain uses TRBV7-2 with TRBJ2-7; D gene unclear. Germline CDR1 is SGHTA and CDR2 is FQGNSA. Trimming removed 5 bases from V and 6 bases from J, with 14 bases in between. The CDR3 runs to 13 residues. The CDR3 bases are TGTGCCAGCAGCCCCGAAGGGTTTGGCGAGCAGTACTTC. As protein: CASSPEGFGEQYF.